These 17 T cell receptor beta chains were all obtained from the same sample, sequenced in a study of long-term antiretroviral therapy in people with HIV (dated by TCRdb to between 2021 and 2024). The immunoSEQ hsTCRB v3.0 assay was used at survey level resolution to sequence the TRB variable region. Held by TCRdb, this immuneACCESS table contains in-frame sequences only and omits some clones. Under half of the omission traces to an unresolved V gene where checked; the cause of the rest is unknown. In this sample the table shows tens of thousands of clones, about 90% of which occur a single time. Roughly 3.5% of the sample lies in the top ten. The starting material was unsorted PBMCs, obtained approximately 2.5 years after starting antiretroviral therapy. These receptors originate from a woman aged 50 to 60 with HIV.

The CDR3 DNA is TGTGCCAGCAGCTCGCTTACAAGTAGGCGTAATGAAAAACTGTTTTTT. Its protein is CASSSLTSRRNEKLFF. This chain links TRBV7-2 with TRBJ1-4; the D is unclear. CDR3 length: 16 amino acids. Trimming left V 4 bases short and J 4 bases short, with 16 bases between. Per germline, CDR1 SGHTA and CDR2 FQGNSA.

For the CDR3, the DNA is TGTGCCAGCAGCTTAGGGGGTTGGGGCACACGCGGCACTGAAGCTTTCTTT. Its translation is CASSLGGWGTRGTEAFF. The V gene is TRBV7-8, the J gene TRBJ1-1; possible D gene TRBD1, 5 bases. The CDR3 runs to 17 residues. Germline CDR1 and CDR2: SGHVS and FQNEAQ. Trimming removed 1 base at V and 4 bases at J, with 19 bases between.

V is TRBV6-6 and J is TRBJ2-1; TRBD1 agrees at 8 bases. Trimming took 0 bases from V and 2 from J; bases not matched to a gene: 3. The CDR3 extends over 16 amino acids. Germline values: CDR1 MNHNY, CDR2 SVGAGI (reference sequence). The CDR3 spells CASSYSTGQAYNEQFF. The CDR3 nucleotides read TGTGCCAGCAGTTACTCGACGGGACAGGCCTACAATGAGCAGTTCTTC.

The chain links TRBV4-3 to TRBJ2-7; 10 bases map to TRBD1. CDR1 is LGHNA, CDR2 YSLEER, per germline. The CDR3 extends over 16 amino acids. V gave up 0 bases and J gave up 3 bases; unmatched junction bases: 5. The CDR3 spells CASSQEWDRGFYEQYF. The CDR3 DNA sequence: TGCGCCAGCAGCCAAGAGTGGGACAGGGGTTTCTACGAGCAGTACTTC.

The V gene is TRBV15, the J gene TRBJ1-1; D not certain. The germline V gene has CDR1 LNHNV and CDR2 YYDKDF (reference sequence). This CDR3 region has 13 residues. Trimming cost V 0 bases and J 1 base, with 3 bases left between them. Here the CDR3 reads CATSRDPNTEAFF. DNA of the CDR3: TGTGCCACCAGCAGAGACCCGAACACTGAAGCTTTCTTT. The full variable domain, in which reference TRBV15 and TRBJ1-1 provide the parts outside the CDR3, is DAMVIQNPRYQVTQFGKPVTLSCSQTLNHNVMYWYQQKSSQAPKLLFHYYDKDFNNEADTPDNFQSRRPNTSFCFLDIRSPGLGDTAMYLCATSRDPNTEAFFGQGTRLTVV.

Comment on this clone: The junction departs from germline at one end; a sequencing error may be responsible. The V call is TRBV7-9, the J call TRBJ2-3; 10 nucleotides line up with TRBD1. The V gene's germline CDR1 is SEHNR and CDR2 FQNEAQ (reference sequence). The CDR3 length is 15 residues. The CDR3 is CASSLMTGGTDTQYF. The DNA for the CDR3 is TGTGCCAGCAGCTTAATGACAGGGGGCACGGATACGCAGTATTTT.

This chain joins TRBV10-3 and TRBJ2-1; 10 nucleotides align to TRBD2. Trimming removed 8 bases from V and 4 bases from J; junction bases left unmatched: 8. This CDR3 is 15 amino acids long. The germline CDR1 and CDR2 sequences are ENHRY and SYGVKD. CDR3 DNA: TGTGCCATCGGGACCGGGACTAGCGAATACAATGAGCAGTTCTTC. This encodes CAIGTGTSEYNEQFF.

The chain is built from TRBV28 and TRBJ2-7; 11 bases match TRBD2. Germline trimming cut 5 bases from V and 5 bases from J; bases unmatched to any gene: 14. Germline lookup yields CDR1 MDHEN and CDR2 SYDVKM. The CDR3 length is 17 residues. CDR3 nucleotide sequence: TGTGCCAGCAGTCCACCTGGGACTAGCGGAGCCATGGACGAGCAGTACTTC. Translating gives CASSPPGTSGAMDEQYF.

This chain uses TRBV23-1 with TRBJ2-3; TRBD1 matches 11 bases. TRBV23-1 is known as an ORF, though its function is uncertain. This CDR3 has 16 amino acids. V trimming: 6 bases; J trimming: 7 bases; junction bases outside the gene matches: 12. The CDR3: CASSLRTGGYPNTQYF. CDR3 DNA sequence: TGCGCCAGCAGCCTTAGGACAGGGGGCTACCCTAATACGCAGTATTTT.

This clone was detected once. This sequence joins TRBV2 and TRBJ1-4; 9 nucleotides line up with TRBD1. Germline CDR1 is SNHLY and CDR2 is FYNNEI. The CDR3 length is 14 residues. J lost 8 bases, V lost 6 bases, and 7 bases had no gene match. CDR3 residues: CASRTGQGWEKLFF. As DNA, the CDR3 is TGTGCCAGCAGGACCGGACAGGGGTGGGAAAAACTGTTTTTT.

The chain combines TRBV19 with TRBJ1-1, with D possibly matching TRBD1 (6 bases). The CDR3 runs 13 residues. The germline V and J ends were trimmed by 3 bases and 3 bases, with 8 bases remaining between them. Germline values: CDR1 LNHDA, CDR2 SQIVND (reference sequence). This CDR3 reads CASSIYRDTEAFF. Written as DNA, the CDR3 is TGTGCCAGTAGTATTTACAGGGACACTGAAGCTTTCTTT.

This clone was seen a handful of times. The chain couples TRBV19 to TRBJ1-2; 7 bases are a match to TRBD1. Germline CDR1 reads LNHDA; CDR2 reads SQIVND (reference sequence). Losses at the gene ends were 5 bases for V and 2 bases for J; bases not matched to a gene: 2. This CDR3 comprises 13 residues. This CDR3 reads CASSPQGNYGYTF. In nucleotides, the CDR3 is TGTGCCAGTAGTCCACAGGGGAACTATGGCTACACCTTC. Variable domain in full (rest from reference TRBV19 and TRBJ1-2): DGGITQSPKYLFRKEGQNVTLSCEQNLNHDAMYWYRQDPGQGLRLIYYSQIVNDFQKGDIAEGYSVSREKKESFPLTVTSAQKNPTAFYLCASSPQGNYGYTFGSGTRLTVV.

The chain joins TRBV15 to TRBJ2-1, with TRBD2 matching 9 bases. Per the germline V gene, CDR1 is LNHNV and CDR2 is YYDKDF (reference sequence). The junction had 3 bases not matched to a gene; V was cut back by 8 bases and J by 4 bases. The CDR3 extends over 13 amino acids. CDR3 in amino acids: CATGTSLYNEQFF. The CDR3 DNA sequence: TGTGCCACCGGGACTAGCCTTTACAATGAGCAGTTCTTC.

The chain is built from TRBV11-2 and TRBJ1-2; D is possibly TRBD1 (6 bases). Per germline, CDR1 SGHAT and CDR2 FQNNGV. CDR3 length: 13 amino acids. Trimming removed 3 bases from V and 8 bases from J, with 13 bases in between. The CDR3 DNA reads as TGTGCCAGCAGCTTTGGGGGCAGCTCCGGCTACACCTTC. Its translation is CASSFGGSSGYTF.

V and J are TRBV7-2 and TRBJ2-5; unclear D gene. In germline, CDR1 is SGHTA, CDR2 FQGNSA. This CDR3 is built from 14 residues. The V end was cut by 3 bases, the J end by 2 bases, with 10 bases between. The DNA of the CDR3 is TGTGCCAGCAGCTTTCAAAGCTCGCAAGAGACCCAGTACTTC. This encodes CASSFQSSQETQYF.

The J gene is TRBJ2-3, the V gene TRBV27; 8 nucleotides line up with TRBD2. The CDR3 runs to 17 residues. V dropped 3 bases and J dropped 2; count of bases not matched to a gene: 10. Germline V gives CDR1 MNHEY, CDR2 SMNVEV (reference sequence). CDR3 protein: CASSFWGAGGPTDTQYF. The CDR3 DNA follows: TGTGCCAGCAGTTTCTGGGGGGCGGGAGGACCCACAGATACGCAGTATTTT.

The V call is TRBV6-1, the J call TRBJ2-3, with 11 nucleotides matching TRBD2. V gave up 3 bases and J gave up 5 bases; unmatched junction bases: 7. The CDR3 covers 16 residues. The germline gives CDR1 MNHNS, CDR2 SASEGT. The CDR3 loop is CASSDPTSGTGDTQYF. The DNA for the CDR3 is TGTGCCAGCAGTGACCCGACTAGCGGGACGGGAGATACGCAGTATTTT.